These 25 T cell receptor beta chains came from one sample sequenced in a study of patients and donors after allogeneic stem cell transplantation. TCRdb passed the RT-PCR reads through MiXCR, listing each CDR3 protein once. The sample shows some 200,000 distinct CDR3 sequences, around two fifths of them seen only once. The sequencing input was blood, either unsorted or a sorted T cell fraction (not recorded which). Source of these receptors: a human donor who was either an allogeneic HSCT recipient or a stem cell or donor lymphocyte infusion donor (not recorded which). It is not recorded whose cells these are; they may come from a transplant donor.

V gene TRBV5-1 combines with J gene TRBJ1-1, with 8 bases identical to TRBD1. The germline CDR1 and CDR2 sequences are SGHRS and YFSETQ. This CDR3 region has 14 residues. Trimming cost V 4 bases and J 2 bases; bases outside gene matches: 4. The CDR3 DNA sequence: TGCGCCAGCAGCCCCACAGGGGGTAACACTGAAGCTTTCTTT. It translates to CASSPTGGNTEAFF.

This chain links TRBV5-1 with TRBJ1-2; D call uncertain. Germline loops: CDR1 SGHRS, CDR2 YFSETQ. Trimming stripped 1 base from V and 3 bases from J, with 25 bases between. The CDR3 spans 19 residues. The DNA of the CDR3 is TGCGCCAGCAGCTTGAATTTCGCGAGAGCCTCCCGCGAGGACTATGGCTACACCTTC. This codes for CASSLNFARASREDYGYTF. Filled out from reference TRBV5-1 and TRBJ1-2, the complete variable domain reads KAGVTQTPRYLIKTRGQQVTLSCSPISGHRSVSWYQQTPGQGLQFLFEYFSETQRNKGNFPGRFSGRQFSNSRSEMNVSTLELGDSALYLCASSLNFARASREDYGYTFGSGTRLTVV.

This rearrangement joins TRBV4-2 to TRBJ2-2; D is undetermined. Germline V gene sequence: CDR1 LGHNA, CDR2 YNFKEQ. CDR3 size: 18 residues. V was shortened by 0 bases and J by 0 bases, with 14 bases between the two germline ends. The CDR3 protein is CASSQEAWTGPNTGELFF. Written as DNA, the CDR3 is TGTGCCAGCAGCCAAGAAGCGTGGACGGGCCCGAACACCGGGGAGCTGTTTTTT.

The chain joins TRBV15 to TRBJ1-5; perhaps TRBD1 as D (5 bases). The CDR3 runs 14 residues. The germline V gene encodes CDR1 LNHNV and CDR2 YYDKDF (reference sequence). Trimming took off 4 bases at V and 2 bases at J, with 9 bases between the two ends. CDR3 in amino acids: CATSIRGGNQPQHF. The CDR3 DNA is TGTGCCACCAGCATAAGGGGTGGCAATCAGCCCCAGCATTTT.

This rearrangement joins TRBV28 to TRBJ1-5, with unresolved D. Germline V gene sequence: CDR1 MDHEN, CDR2 SYDVKM. V lost 5 bases and J lost 5, with 16 bases in between. The CDR3 is 15 amino acids. The CDR3 DNA is TGTGCCAGCAGTGGCTTTGGAGGGTCGGATCAGCCCCAGCATTTT. This encodes CASSGFGGSDQPQHF.

The V call is TRBV6-6, the J call TRBJ1-1; perhaps TRBD1 as D (6 bases). CDR3 length: 15 residues. Trimming stripped 6 bases from V and 0 bases from J, with 14 bases between. Germline-derived CDR1 and CDR2 are MNHNY and SVGAGI (reference sequence). CDR3 DNA: TGTGCCAGCAGGCTTAAGGACAGCCTGAACACTGAAGCTTTCTTT. Protein sequence: CASRLKDSLNTEAFF.

The gene calls are TRBV7-9 and TRBJ2-1; 12 nucleotides align to TRBD2. The CDR3 is 19 amino acids. Germline CDR1 SEHNR, CDR2 FQNEAQ (reference sequence). The junction had 14 bases not matched to a gene; V was cut back by 6 bases and J by 2 bases. The CDR3 nucleotides read TGTGCCAGCAGTTCCCGGACTAGCGGGACCGCCCCTACCTACAATGAGCAGTTCTTC. It encodes CASSSRTSGTAPTYNEQFF.

This clonotype has just a few counts. The chain joins TRBV29-1 to TRBJ2-7, with D perhaps TRBD2 (7 bases). Trimming removed 4 bases at V and 3 bases at J, with 16 bases between. The CDR3 consists of 14 residues. Germline lookup yields CDR1 SQVTM and CDR2 ANQGSEA. CDR3 sequence: CSVVRGGGSYEQYF. The CDR3 coding sequence is TGCAGCGTTGTCAGAGGGGGGGGAAGCTACGAGCAGTACTTC.

This clonotype has just a few counts. This chain connects TRBV6-5 to TRBJ2-3, with 14 bases matching TRBD2. This CDR3 has 19 residues. V lost 2 bases and J lost 1; bases outside the gene matches: 8. The germline gives CDR1 MNHEY, CDR2 SVGAGI. Here the CDR3 reads CASSYGGLAGVSGTDTQYF. The CDR3 DNA sequence: TGTGCCAGCAGTTACGGGGGACTAGCGGGAGTAAGCGGCACAGATACGCAGTATTTT.

The V call is TRBV4-3, the J call TRBJ2-7; 10 bases match TRBD1. CDR1 and CDR2 (germline): LGHNA, YSLEER. V lost 1 base, J lost 1 base, and 4 bases stayed unmatched. The CDR3 runs 16 residues. The CDR3 sequence: CASSQGGQGLSYEQYF. The CDR3 DNA reads as TGCGCCAGCAGCCAAGGGGGACAGGGGCTTTCCTACGAGCAGTACTTC.

The gene calls are TRBV13 and TRBJ2-1; D uncertain. Germline values: CDR1 PRHDT, CDR2 FYEKMQ (reference sequence). V lost 1 base and J lost 7, with 8 bases in between. This CDR3 region has 13 residues. In DNA, the CDR3 is TGTGCCAGCAGCTTAGTCGCTACTAATGAGCAGTTCTTC. Translation: CASSLVATNEQFF.

The chain carries TRBV7-6 and TRBJ1-5; D is perhaps TRBD1 (5 bases). Germline lookup yields CDR1 SGHVS and CDR2 FNYEAQ. Deletions cut 1 base from V and 2 bases from J, with 21 bases between. The CDR3 contains 19 residues. CDR3 sequence: CASSLERGGGRVGNQPQHF. The CDR3 coding sequence is TGTGCCAGCAGCTTAGAAAGGGGAGGAGGCCGAGTCGGCAATCAGCCCCAGCATTTT.

The V gene is TRBV9, the J gene TRBJ2-3, with D tentatively TRBD2 (6 bases). CDR1 is SGDLS, CDR2 YYNGEE, per germline. Trimming removed 0 bases at V and 0 bases at J, with 8 bases between. The CDR3 has 15 amino acids. The DNA of the CDR3 is TGTGCCAGCAGCGTAGGCGGGGCTAGCACAGATACGCAGTATTTT. It yields the protein CASSVGGASTDTQYF.

This chain uses TRBV4-2 with TRBJ2-7, with D possibly matching TRBD2 (5 bases). The CDR3 runs 15 residues. Trimming left V 0 bases short and J 0 bases short, with 9 bases between. From germline, CDR1 is LGHNA and CDR2 YNFKEQ. The CDR3 region is CASSQEEDLSYEQYF. DNA of the CDR3: TGTGCCAGCAGCCAAGAGGAGGACCTCTCCTACGAGCAGTACTTC.

This chain joins TRBV5-8 and TRBJ1-4; no reliable D call. V lost 6 bases and J lost 8, with 17 bases in between. There are 14 residues in the CDR3. CDR1 and CDR2 from the germline V gene are SGHTS and YDEGEE. The DNA for the CDR3 is TGTGCCAGCATCCCGGAGGCACTGGGAGAAAAACTGTTTTTT. Its protein is CASIPEALGEKLFF.

The V gene is TRBV29-1, the J gene TRBJ2-2; the D is unclear. CDR3 length equals 13 residues. Trimming stripped 4 bases from V and 4 bases from J, with 10 bases between. Germline V CDR1 and CDR2: SQVTM, ANQGSEA. CDR3 in amino acids: CSVVEFGTGELFF. As DNA, the CDR3 is TGCAGCGTTGTGGAGTTCGGCACCGGGGAGCTGTTTTTT.

The chain is built from TRBV4-3 and TRBJ2-3, with 9 bases matching TRBD1. Trimming removed 6 bases from V and 6 bases from J; junction bases left unmatched: 4. This CDR3 comprises 13 residues. Germline V gene data show CDR1 as LGHNA and CDR2 as YSLEER. The CDR3 nucleotides are TGCGCCAGCAGTACAGGGGGCGCGGATACGCAGTATTTT. Residues: CASSTGGADTQYF.

This clonotype came up a few times. The chain joins TRBV12-3 or TRBV12-4 to TRBJ1-6; the D gene is possibly TRBD1 (6 bases). Trimming took 7 bases from V and 2 from J, leaving 15 bases between them. The CDR3 length is 16 residues. The CDR3 bases are TGTGCCAGCACGCAAACAGGGAGGCCCTATAATTCACCCCTCCACTTT. It specifies CASTQTGRPYNSPLHF.

This sequence joins TRBV28 and TRBJ2-1, with 13 nucleotides matching TRBD2. Germline V gene data show CDR1 as MDHEN and CDR2 as SYDVKM. The CDR3 contains 15 residues. Germline trimming cut 7 bases from V and 4 bases from J; bases unmatched to any gene: 4. CDR3 sequence: CASTLGLAGYNEQFF. The CDR3 DNA reads TGTGCCAGCACCCTGGGACTAGCGGGATACAATGAGCAGTTCTTC.

This clonotype was counted between two and nine times. The chain has TRBV25-1 and TRBJ1-3, with TRBD1 identical over 8 bases. Trimming at V came to 5 bases and at J to 0 bases, leaving 3 bases not matched to a gene. The CDR3 runs to 15 residues. CDR1 and CDR2 from the germline V gene are MGHDK and SYGVNS. The chain's CDR3 is CASSTTGASGNTIYF. The DNA for the CDR3 is TGTGCCAGCAGTACGACAGGGGCCTCTGGAAACACCATATATTTT.

V and J are TRBV11-2 and TRBJ1-6; the D gene is possibly TRBD1 (6 bases). The CDR3 extends over 16 amino acids. Trimming took 5 bases from V and 7 from J, leaving 18 bases between them. Germline-derived CDR1 and CDR2 are SGHAT and FQNNGV. CDR3 nucleotide sequence: TGTGCCAGCAGCCGCGGGACACCTAGTCTGAATTCACCCCTCCACTTT. It codes for CASSRGTPSLNSPLHF.

The genes are TRBV12-3 or TRBV12-4 and TRBJ1-6; 7 nucleotides match TRBD1. The CDR3 has 14 residues. The ends lost 4 bases at V and 5 bases at J; junction bases unmatched: 2. The CDR3 DNA sequence: TGTGCCAGCAGTTCGACAGGGAATAATTCACCCCTCCACTTT. Translation gives CASSSTGNNSPLHF.

This clonotype showed up just a few times. The chain couples TRBV7-9 to TRBJ1-1, with a tentative D call TRBD1 (5 bases). The CDR3 has 13 amino acids. V lost 5 bases to trimming and J lost 5 bases, with 12 bases between them. Germline values: CDR1 SEHNR, CDR2 FQNEAQ (reference sequence). The CDR3 loop is CASSTETGTEAFF. CDR3 nucleotide sequence: TGTGCCAGCAGCACCGAAACAGGTACTGAAGCTTTCTTT. Full variable domain (missing parts from reference TRBV7-9 and TRBJ1-1): DTGVSQNPRHKITKRGQNVTFRCDPISEHNRLYWYRQTLGQGPEFLTYFQNEAQLEKSRLLSDRFSAERPKGSFSTLEIQRTEQGDSAMYLCASSTETGTEAFFGQGTRLTVV.

CDR3 region: CASSLGPKLLEQFF. The CDR3 DNA reads as TGTGCCAGCAGCTTAGGGCCAAAGTTACTTGAGCAGTTCTTC. The chain uses TRBV7-2 and TRBJ2-1, with no clear D. The V end was cut by 1 base, the J end by 9 bases, with 13 bases between. Germline values: CDR1 SGHTA, CDR2 FQGNSA. This CDR3 region has 14 residues.

The chain combines TRBV5-6 with TRBJ2-7, with 9 bases that match TRBD1. With V trimmed by 4 bases and J by 3 bases, 5 bases remained unmatched. The CDR3 runs to 14 residues. Germline lookup yields CDR1 SGHDT and CDR2 YYEEEE. CDR3 amino acids: CASSPDRGNYEQYF. Written as DNA, the CDR3 is TGTGCCAGCAGCCCGGACAGGGGCAACTACGAGCAGTACTTC. The variable domain in full, with the rest retrieved from reference TRBV5-6 and TRBJ2-7, is DAGVTQSPTHLIKTRGQQVTLRCSPKSGHDTVSWYQQALGQGPQFIFQYYEEEERQRGNFPDRFSGHQFPNYSSELNVNALLLGDSALYLCASSPDRGNYEQYFGPGTRLTVT.